This TCR beta chain stems from a study of radiotherapy plus CTLA-4 blockade in lung cancer. The wider study: Among enrolled patients, over 15% responded and about 30% achieved disease control. Study outcomes and limitations: Early clonal dynamics of blood T cells, together with interferon-beta, were reported as the best response predictor. Blood saw expansion of tumor-derived TCR clones after radiotherapy plus ipilimumab.

Ipilimumab CTLA-4 blockade and focal radiation were given to patients with chemo-refractory metastatic non-small-cell lung cancer. Regarding this clone: Its antigen remains unidentified. The sample contains more than one DNA sequence encoding this CDR3.

The repertoire was sequenced with immunoSEQ multiplex PCR; TCRdb's copy has only in-frame clones and lacks some. The sample lists roughly 69,000 clones, about 72% seen once, with approximately 15% in the top ten. The CDR3 length is 14 residues. CDR1 GTSNPN and CDR2 SVGIG come from the germline V gene (reference sequence). V was clipped by 3 bases and J by 6 bases, with 17 bases between them. The clonotype was recovered from a human donor with non-small cell lung cancer whose response to radiotherapy plus ipilimumab could not be evaluated. Some clones in this sample may be carry-over from other donors' samples. The chain has TRBV30 and TRBJ1-1; no clear D. This specimen was peripheral blood, taken from a patient treated with radiotherapy plus ipilimumab. The CDR3 spells CAWSAPPGWAEAFF. CDR3 nucleotides: TGTGCCTGGAGCGCTCCTCCGGGTTGGGCTGAAGCTTTCTTT. Looking up the rest from reference TRBV30 and TRBJ1-1 gives the full variable domain: SQTIHQWPATLVQPVGSPLSLECTVEGTSNPNLYWYRQAAGRGLQLLFYSVGIGQISSEVPQNLSASRPQDRQFILSSKKLLLSDSGFYLCAWSAPPGWAEAFFGQGTRLTVV.